A selection of T cell receptor beta chains follows, all from one sample in a study of OX40 agonist ivuxolimab in advanced cancers. The method was immunoSEQ multiplex PCR; TCRdb's version includes in-frame clones alone and lacks a portion of them. Of about 82,000 clones in the sample, 90% to 95% were seen once. The sequencing here drew on CD4+ or CD8+ T cells sorted from blood, taken in a trial of the OX40 agonist ivuxolimab. Receptors originate from an adult with an advanced solid tumor such as melanoma, head and neck, liver or kidney cancer. Each CDR3 is given with its conserved first and last residue. A D gene is named only where the DNA matches it firmly. Size is stated for part of the rows, as once, few or many counts, or as a class when the clone is expanded.

CDR3 length	clone size	D gene	V gene	J gene	CDR3 DNA	CDR3 protein
13	-	-	TRBV30	TRBJ2-7	TGTGCCTGGAGTGTATGGGCCCCTGGGGAGCAGTACTTC	CAWSVWAPGEQYF
16	-	TRBD1	TRBV19	TRBJ1-4	TGTGCCAGTAGTATTATTGCCGGGACAGGGGGTGAAAAACTGTTTTTT	CASSIIAGTGGEKLFF
15	-	-	TRBV5-4	TRBJ2-2	TGTGCCAGCAGCGGGGCCGGGGGGAACACCGGGGAGCTGTTTTTT	CASSGAGGNTGELFF
14	-	-	TRBV5-6	TRBJ2-5	TGTGCCAGCAGCTTGCCGGCGTCTCAAGAGACCCAGTACTTC	CASSLPASQETQYF
15	few	TRBD1	TRBV27	TRBJ1-1	TGTGCCAGCAGCCCCGGGACAGGGGGGAACACTGAAGCTTTCTTT	CASSPGTGGNTEAFF
14	-	TRBD1	TRBV10-1	TRBJ2-5	TGCGCCAGCAGTGCCGGACAGGGTAGAGAGACCCAGTACTTC	CASSAGQGRETQYF
16	-	-	TRBV9	TRBJ2-3	TGTGCCAGCAGCGTTTCCCAAAAGGGTGGAACAGATACGCAGTATTTT	CASSVSQKGGTDTQYF
15	-	-	TRBV7-2	TRBJ1-5	TGTGCCAGCAGCTTAGGACAGGCGGGCAATCAGCCCCAGCATTTT	CASSLGQAGNQPQHF
14	-	-	TRBV6-6	TRBJ2-1	TGTGCCAGCAGTTTAAAGGGCTCCTACAATGAGCAGTTCTTC	CASSLKGSYNEQFF
13	-	TRBD1	TRBV30	TRBJ1-2	TGTGCCTGGCTGAGACAGGGTTCGGATGGCTACACCTTC	CAWLRQGSDGYTF